The T cell receptor (beta chain) under discussion was sequenced for a study of cytomegalovirus exposure and HLA in healthy donors. Germline CDR1 reads MNHNS; CDR2 reads SASEGT. Germline trimming cut 4 bases from V and 1 base from J; bases unmatched to any gene: 12. The CDR3 contains 20 residues. Only a few counts were recorded for this clone. The target antigen is unknown. Regarding the study as a whole: In a later analysis, 17,000 or so TCR beta sequences were associated with HLA alleles at 0.05 false discovery rate. The study recorded about 160 TCR beta chains that were cytomegalovirus-associated.

60 Vbeta and 13 Jbeta primers were used in PCR. Here immunoSEQ multiplex PCR was the method, and the copy in TCRdb shows in-frame clones only, minus some. The sample has 130,000 or so clones, around four fifths seen once. The TCR comes from a female donor in good health and CMV-seronegative. The chain uses TRBV6-1 and TRBJ2-4, with TRBD2 matching 14 bases. Sequencing was done on a sample of PBMCs. CDR3 nucleotide sequence: TGTGCCAGCAGTGCCGGGACTAGCGGGAGTCTTTTGGGGGCCAAAAACATTCAGTACTTC. It yields the protein CASSAGTSGSLLGAKNIQYF.